This entry features one T cell receptor beta chain sequence. The data belong to a study of blood T cell repertoires in COVID-19. About the research overall: From T cells, B-cell-depleted T cells, or PBMCs came the material, which was cDNA or gDNA.

In the authors' workflow: Using reference gene primer amplification, nucleated cell counts were estimated. Method: immunoSEQ multiplex PCR; TCRdb's copy keeps in-frame clones and lacks some. That table is the source of V, J and clone size, and D and trimming were worked out from the DNA. The sample contains fewer than 450,000 clones, approximately 90% of which appear only once. This clonotype originated in a woman aged 50 to 60 with COVID-19, enrolled during active disease. The sequenced sample was peripheral blood.

The CDR3: CASSPGQEETQYF. Written as DNA, the CDR3 is TGTGCCAGCAGTCCGGGACAGGAGGAGACCCAGTACTTC. The V gene is TRBV6-2 or TRBV6-3, the J gene TRBJ2-5, with 8 bases matching TRBD1. Germline V lookup: CDR1 MNHEY, CDR2 SVGEGT. J lost 5 bases, V lost 5 bases, and 4 bases had no gene match. The CDR3 is 13 residues long.